This entry lists 12 T cell receptor beta chains sequenced from one sample in a study of prognosis after radiotherapy for stage I lung cancer (dated by TCRdb to the early 2020s). Instrument used: Illumina HiSeq 3000. Two rounds of multiplex PCR were performed to amplify the TCR beta CDR3 region from genomic DNA. The first PCR round used primers specific to each TRBV and TRBJ gene, with sequences filed in Chinese patent CN105087789A. The public reads were quality trimmed at Q25 with fastp and then assembled into clones with MiXCR by TCRdb, keeping productive beta chains. Each CDR3 protein appears once, grouped with its most common genes and DNA. A total of around 19,000 distinct CDR3 sequences appear in this sample, 44% of them only once. The top ten constitute roughly two fifths of the sample. The sequences come from PBMCs, collected before or after stereotactic body radiation therapy (not recorded which). The receptors were sampled from a donor aged 50 or older with non-small cell lung cancer.

For this clonotype: A far larger clone is just one base off, so this is likely a read error. The chain joins TRBV6-4 to TRBJ2-2; TRBD1 agrees at 7 bases. The CDR3 length is 14 residues. Germline V gene sequence: CDR1 MRHNA, CDR2 SNTAGT. The CDR3 loop is CAGRVTGDTGDLFF. The CDR3 region has the DNA TGTGCTGGGCGGGTTACAGGGGACACCGGGGATCTGTTTTTT.

As regards this clonotype: A read error is possible here, since a much larger clone lies one base away. The chain has TRBV10-1 and TRBJ2-2; D gene ambiguous. The germline V gene encodes CDR1 WNHNN and CDR2 SYGVQD (reference sequence). This CDR3 has 15 amino acids. V lost 5 bases, J lost 0 bases, and 10 bases lay in between. In DNA, the CDR3 is TGCGCCAGCAGTAAAGGGTGTGCGAACACCGGGGAGCTGTTTTTT. Its protein is CASSKGCANTGELFF.

This clonotype occurred many times. The chain joins TRBV7-3 to TRBJ1-5, with 7 bases fitting TRBD1. J was trimmed by 2 bases and V by 5 bases; bases with no gene match: 12. The CDR3 length is 17 residues. Germline loops: CDR1 SGHTA, CDR2 FQGTGA. The CDR3 loop is CASSPQNRGVGNQPQHF. CDR3 DNA: TGTGCCAGCAGCCCCCAAAACAGGGGAGTTGGCAATCAGCCCCAGCATTTT.

Concerning this clonotype: A much larger clone is a single base away; this may be a read error. The chain combines TRBV7-9 with TRBJ1-4, with a tentative D call TRBD1 (6 bases). Trimming left V 11 bases short and J 4 bases short, with 17 bases between. CDR1 is SEHNR, CDR2 FQNEAQ, per germline (reference sequence). The CDR3 has 14 amino acids. The CDR3 DNA follows: TGTGCCGGCACCCAGGGGACGGATAATGAAAAACTGTTTTTT. Its protein product is CAGTQGTDNEKLFF.

The chain carries TRBV12-3 or TRBV12-4 and TRBJ1-2; D remains unclear. The CDR3 runs 13 residues. The V end lost 7 bases, the J end lost 2 bases, and 11 bases lay between the germline ends. DNA of the CDR3: TGTGCCAGCATCCGGACGGGGAACTATGGCTACACCTTC. It yields the protein CASIRTGNYGYTF.

This clonotype was seen just once. The J gene is TRBJ2-5, the V gene TRBV5-1, with 13 bases that match TRBD2. With V trimmed by 4 bases and J by 3 bases, 12 bases remained unmatched. The CDR3 runs to 18 residues. Germline V gene data show CDR1 as SGHRS and CDR2 as YFSETQ. CDR3 in DNA: TGCGCCAGCAGCCTCGAACCTGGACTAGCGGGAGTGGAAGAGACCCAGTACTTC. Translating gives CASSLEPGLAGVEETQYF.

A word on this clonotype: A junction boundary mismatches the germline segment, possibly from a read error. The chain joins TRBV18 to TRBJ2-1; 9 nucleotides match TRBD1. The CDR3 has 13 amino acids. The germline gives CDR1 KGHSH, CDR2 LQKENI. Here the CDR3 reads CVSSPLTGGGQFF. The CDR3 bases are TGTGTCAGCTCACCCCTGACAGGGGGGGGACAGTTCTTC. The variable domain in full, completed from reference TRBV18 and TRBJ2-1, reads NAGVMQNPRHLVRRRGQEARLRCSPMKGHSHVYWYRQLPEEGLKFMVYLQKENIIDESGMPKERFSAEFPKEGPSILRIQQVVRGDSAAYFCVSSPLTGGGQFFGPGTRLTVL.

The J gene is TRBJ1-6, the V gene TRBV6-1, with D maybe TRBD1 (5 bases). In germline, CDR1 is MNHNS, CDR2 SASEGT. The CDR3 is 16 amino acids. V shed 10 bases and J shed 8 bases, with 24 bases lying between them. The CDR3 bases are TGTGCCACATATCCGTTCCTCGACAGACCAGATTCACCCCTCCACTTT. It encodes CATYPFLDRPDSPLHF.

V usage is TRBV6-1 and J usage is TRBJ2-3; possibly TRBD1 or TRBD2 for D (6 bases each). Germline loops: CDR1 MNHNS, CDR2 SASEGT. V was clipped by 1 base and J by 3 bases, with 23 bases between them. The CDR3 spans 19 residues. CDR3 in amino acids: CASSEDERRGARETDTQYF. For the CDR3, the DNA is TGTGCCAGCAGTGAAGACGAAAGGAGGGGGGCGCGGGAAACAGATACGCAGTATTTT.

This clonotype was seen a few times. It differs at one base from a far larger clone, so likely a read error. This rearrangement joins TRBV6-9 to TRBJ1-1; D is possibly TRBD1 (5 bases). Trimming cost V 4 bases and J 5 bases, with 17 bases left between them. The CDR3 has 15 amino acids. Germline-derived CDR1 and CDR2 are MNHGY and SVAAGI. In DNA form, the CDR3 reads TGTGCCAGCAGTTCATCGACATGGGGCTTTACTGAAGCTTTCTTT. Its translation is CASSSSTWGFTEAFF.

This clonotype was picked up many times. The chain employs TRBV11-2 and TRBJ1-2; perhaps TRBD1 as D (6 bases). The germline V gene has CDR1 SGHAT and CDR2 FQNNGV. Trimming pared 5 bases from V and 4 bases from J, leaving 20 bases between. The CDR3 sequence is 16 residues long. This CDR3 is CASSPSYRVGLYGYTF. CDR3 in DNA: TGTGCCAGCAGCCCCTCGTACAGGGTGGGTCTCTATGGCTACACCTTC.

The chain has TRBV24-1 and TRBJ2-2; weak D call: TRBD1 (6 bases). This CDR3 contains 14 residues. V lost 9 bases to trimming and J lost 2 bases, with 12 bases between them. Germline V CDR1 and CDR2: KGHDR, SFDVKD. CDR3 bases: TGTGCCACCGTGGGGGACACTAACACCGGGGAGCTGTTTTTT. Translated: CATVGDTNTGELFF.